This T cell receptor beta chain originates from a study of blood T cell repertoires in COVID-19. Study-level background: Specimens from acute and convalescent COVID-19 originated in the United States, Italy and Spain. Nucleic acid was either cDNA or gDNA, and it came from T cells, B-cell-depleted T cells, or PBMCs.

CDR3 length: 14 residues. Germline lookup yields CDR1 LNHNV and CDR2 YYDKDF (reference sequence). Trimming left V 0 bases short and J 8 bases short, with 13 bases between. The authors' processing: The assay estimated nucleated cells by amplifying reference gene primers. Method: immunoSEQ multiplex PCR; TCRdb's copy keeps in-frame clones and lacks some. From that table come the V and J calls and clone size; the DNA was used to work out D and trimming. The sample has 300,000 to 450,000 clones; more than 75% are singletons. V usage is TRBV15 and J usage is TRBJ1-2; D unresolved. Specimen: peripheral blood. The source is a human donor with acute or convalescent COVID-19. The donor label of this sample is uncertain. In nucleotides, the CDR3 is TGTGCCACCAGCAGAGATAATAAGCTATACGGCTACACCTTC. Its translation is CATSRDNKLYGYTF.